The subject of this entry is one T cell receptor beta chain. The data are from a study of blood T cell repertoires in COVID-19. Study at large: Acute-phase and convalescent COVID-19 samples originated in the United States, Italy and Spain.

Repertoires were generated with immunoSEQ multiplex PCR, while TCRdb's copy carries only in-frame clones and drops some. The sample contains 200,000 to 300,000 clones, 70% to 90% of which appear only once. Input material: peripheral blood. The TCR was taken from a man over 45 with acute or convalescent COVID-19.

As DNA, the CDR3 is TGTGCCAGCACCTTCCGGGACAGGGTAAGCAATGAGCAGTTCTTC. It specifies CASTFRDRVSNEQFF. The chain uses TRBV28 and TRBJ2-1; 9 bases fit TRBD1. V dropped 7 bases and J dropped 6; count of bases not matched to a gene: 10. Germline values: CDR1 MDHEN, CDR2 SYDVKM. The CDR3 consists of 15 residues. The full variable domain, with the rest looked up from reference TRBV28 and TRBJ2-1, is DVKVTQSSRYLVKRTGEKVFLECVQDMDHENMFWYRQDPGLGLRLIYFSYDVKMKEKGDIPEGYSVSREKKERFSLILESASTNQTSMYLCASTFRDRVSNEQFFGPGTRLTVL.